This is a list of T cell receptor beta chains from one sample in a study of blood T cell repertoires in COVID-19. Measured with immunoSEQ multiplex PCR; TCRdb has only the in-frame clones, and not every one. The data show 70,000 to 85,000 clones, with around 86% seen just once and around 9.7% held by the top ten. Sequencing used peripheral blood. The receptors come from a human donor in a cohort sampled during active COVID-19. The CDR3 runs from the conserved cysteine through the conserved F or W. The order of the fields is J gene, D gene, clone size, V gene, CDR3 protein, CDR3 DNA. A D gene is named only where the DNA matches it firmly. A row's size may be missing; if present it is once, few, many or a size class.

>TRBJ2-5|-|-|TRBV29-1
CSVQGIQETQYF
TGCAGCGTTCAGGGGATCCAAGAGACCCAGTACTTC
>TRBJ2-1|TRBD2|-|TRBV18
CASSTTSGRSSSEQFF
TGTGCCAGCTCGACGACTAGCGGGAGGTCCAGTAGTGAGCAGTTCTTC
>TRBJ2-7|-|-|TRBV5-4
CASSPSGSSYEQYF
TGTGCCAGCAGCCCAAGCGGATCGTCCTACGAGCAGTACTTC
>TRBJ1-5|TRBD1|-|TRBV28
CASTLTGRNQPQHF
TGTGCCAGCACCTTGACAGGGAGGAATCAGCCCCAGCATTTT
>TRBJ1-1|TRBD1|once|TRBV7-2
CASSTRQGALEAFF
TGTGCCAGCAGCACCCGACAGGGCGCCCTTGAAGCTTTCTTT
>TRBJ1-3|TRBD1|-|TRBV14
CASSHDRGFGNTIYF
TGTGCCAGCAGCCACGACAGGGGCTTCGGAAACACCATATATTTT
>TRBJ2-7|TRBD1|-|TRBV5-4
CASGRTGGRDEQYF
TGTGCCAGCGGACGGACAGGGGGCAGGGACGAGCAGTACTTC
>TRBJ1-2|-|-|TRBV2
CASSRTVNYGYTF
TGTGCCAGCAGTCGGACAGTTAACTATGGCTACACCTTC
>TRBJ1-1|-|once|TRBV20-1
CSASLITGSEAFF
TGCAGTGCTAGTTTAATTACCGGGAGTGAAGCTTTCTTT
>TRBJ1-3|-|-|TRBV28
CASSYGQGSGNTIYF
TGTGCCAGCAGTTATGGCCAGGGCTCTGGAAACACCATATATTTT
>TRBJ2-1|-|-|TRBV11-2
CASSQQGGSYNEQFF
TGTGCCAGCAGCCAGCAGGGGGGCTCCTACAATGAGCAGTTCTTC
>TRBJ2-5|-|-|TRBV11-3
CASSSSLGGGQETQYF
TGTGCCAGCAGCTCCTCCTTAGGGGGGGGGCAGGAGACCCAGTACTTC
>TRBJ2-7|TRBD2|-|TRBV7-8
CASSLVRTSGRESSYEQYF
TGTGCCAGCAGCTTAGTTCGGACTAGCGGGAGGGAGAGCTCCTACGAGCAGTACTTC
>TRBJ2-1|-|once|TRBV10-3
CAISGTGGGPYNEQFF
TGTGCCATCAGTGGTACAGGCGGGGGCCCTTACAATGAGCAGTTCTTC
>TRBJ1-5|-|-|TRBV2
CASSVAEVSNQPQHF
TGTGCCAGCAGTGTGGCCGAAGTTAGCAATCAGCCCCAGCATTTT
>TRBJ1-1|TRBD1|many|TRBV5-5
CASSLRDMMGQGATEAFF
TGTGCCAGCAGCTTGAGGGACATGATGGGACAGGGGGCCACTGAAGCTTTCTTT
>TRBJ2-4|TRBD1|-|TRBV18
CASSPLRQGANIQYF
TGTGCCAGCTCACCTCTCCGACAGGGGGCAAACATTCAGTACTTC
>TRBJ1-6|-|-|TRBV12-3/TRBV12-4
CASSSQGNSPLHF
TGTGCCAGCAGTTCGCAGGGTAATTCACCCCTCCACTTT
>TRBJ1-2|-|once|TRBV7-9
CASSLGGAGYGYTF
TGTGCCAGCAGCTTAGGGGGTGCGGGCTATGGCTACACCTTC
>TRBJ1-6|TRBD1|-|TRBV9
CASSPDRGGGSLHF
TGTGCCAGCAGTCCTGACAGGGGCGGAGGATCCCTCCACTTT
>TRBJ2-7|TRBD1|-|TRBV7-9
CASSLSGGSYEQYF
TGTGCCAGCAGCTTATCAGGGGGATCCTACGAGCAGTACTTC
>TRBJ2-7|TRBD2|-|TRBV5-1
CASSLGSSGAFANEQYF
TGCGCCAGCAGCTTGGGTTCTAGCGGGGCCTTTGCGAACGAGCAGTACTTC
>TRBJ2-1|-|-|TRBV3-1/TRBV3-2
CASSQDRVNEQFF
TGTGCCAGCAGCCAAGACAGGGTGAATGAGCAGTTCTTC
>TRBJ1-1|TRBD1|-|TRBV19
CASARQGADTEAFF
TGTGCCAGTGCCCGACAGGGGGCGGACACTGAAGCTTTCTTT
>TRBJ2-7|-|-|TRBV19
CASSIRQEGAYEQYF
TGTGCCAGTAGTATACGACAGGAAGGGGCCTACGAGCAGTACTTC
>TRBJ1-6|TRBD1|-|TRBV6-5
CASSYRLRDSPSPLHF
TGTGCCAGCAGTTACAGACTCCGGGACAGCCCTTCACCCCTCCACTTT
>TRBJ2-3|-|-|TRBV5-6
CASSLRSGLDTQYF
TGTGCCAGCAGCCTGCGATCCGGACTAGATACGCAGTATTTT
>TRBJ2-3|-|-|TRBV7-7
CASSPDYADTQYF
TGTGCCAGCAGCCCCGACTATGCAGATACGCAGTATTTT
>TRBJ2-4|-|-|TRBV2
CASSAGIQAKNIQYF
TGTGCCAGCAGTGCGGGGATCCAAGCCAAAAACATTCAGTACTTC
>TRBJ1-1|TRBD1|-|TRBV11-3
CASSIQGEGTEAFF
TGTGCCAGCAGCATCCAGGGGGAAGGCACTGAAGCTTTCTTT
>TRBJ1-5|-|-|TRBV19
CASTRTGGNQPQHF
TGTGCCAGTACAAGGACCGGGGGCAATCAGCCCCAGCATTTT
>TRBJ2-2|-|-|TRBV29-1
CSVGSGSGELFF
TGCAGCGTTGGTAGCGGATCCGGGGAGCTGTTTTTT
>TRBJ1-2|-|-|TRBV7-3
CASSLDRTVRGYTF
TGTGCCAGCAGCTTAGATCGGACAGTCCGGGGCTACACCTTC
>TRBJ2-5|-|few|TRBV2
CASRTAPQETQYF
TGTGCCAGCCGTACTGCGCCCCAAGAGACCCAGTACTTC
>TRBJ2-7|TRBD1|few|TRBV5-1
CASSSGTGSYEQYF
TGCGCCAGCAGCTCCGGGACAGGCTCCTACGAGCAGTACTTC
>TRBJ2-7|-|-|TRBV16
CASSLLLYEQYF
TGTGCCAGCAGCCTACTACTCTACGAGCAGTACTTC
>TRBJ2-7|-|once|TRBV6-5
CASTVDRGPYEQYF
TGTGCCAGCACCGTCGATAGGGGTCCCTACGAGCAGTACTTC
>TRBJ2-5|TRBD2|-|TRBV5-1
CASSLGLAGGPEGQETQYF
TGCGCCAGCAGCTTGGGACTAGCGGGAGGGCCAGAAGGGCAAGAGACCCAGTACTTC
>TRBJ2-1|TRBD2|-|TRBV6-2/TRBV6-3
CASSTWSGGANFEQFF
TGTGCCAGCAGTACCTGGAGCGGGGGGGCCAACTTTGAGCAGTTCTTC
>TRBJ1-2|-|-|TRBV6-1
CASSDRWANGYTF
TGTGCCAGCAGTGACAGGTGGGCAAATGGCTACACCTTC
>TRBJ1-4|-|-|TRBV29-1
CSVPTGSEKLFF
TGCAGCGTTCCTACAGGGAGTGAAAAACTGTTTTTT
>TRBJ1-5|TRBD1|-|TRBV19
CASSTQGAHISNQPQHF
TGTGCCAGTAGTACCCAGGGGGCCCATATTAGCAATCAGCCCCAGCATTTT
>TRBJ1-1|-|-|TRBV19
CASRIGGMNTEAFF
TGTGCCAGTAGAATTGGGGGGATGAACACTGAAGCTTTCTTT
>TRBJ1-1|TRBD1|-|TRBV19
CASSIEATGATEAFF
TGTGCCAGTAGTATAGAGGCGACAGGGGCCACTGAAGCTTTCTTT
>TRBJ2-1|-|-|TRBV7-3
CASSLGGGAAYNEQFF
TGTGCCAGCAGCCTTGGAGGCGGTGCTGCCTACAATGAGCAGTTCTTC
>TRBJ2-3|TRBD1|-|TRBV10-1
CASSDGQGGTDTQYF
TGCGCCAGCAGTGACGGTCAGGGGGGCACAGATACGCAGTATTTT
>TRBJ1-2|-|once|TRBV4-1
CASSQVATGSANYGYTF
TGCGCCAGCAGCCAAGTCGCTACGGGGTCCGCTAACTATGGCTACACCTTC
>TRBJ1-1|-|-|TRBV7-9
CASSSQGMNTEAFF
TGTGCCAGCAGCTCACAGGGTATGAACACTGAAGCTTTCTTT
>TRBJ1-5|TRBD1|-|TRBV6-2/TRBV6-3
CASSYPTGQGGGSNQPQHF
TGTGCCAGCAGTTATCCCACCGGACAGGGTGGAGGGAGCAATCAGCCCCAGCATTTT
>TRBJ2-1|TRBD2|-|TRBV28
CASDRAGGGNEQFF
TGTGCCAGCGACAGGGCGGGAGGGGGAAATGAGCAGTTCTTC
>TRBJ2-6|-|-|TRBV19
CASNTPQGTGANVLTF
TGTGCCAGTAATACCCCACAGGGAACGGGGGCCAACGTCCTGACTTTC
>TRBJ1-2|-|-|TRBV30
CAWRGDSHGYTF
TGTGCCTGGAGGGGCGACAGTCATGGCTACACCTTC
>TRBJ2-7|-|-|TRBV19
CASSIPGESYEQYF
TGTGCCAGTAGTATCCCCGGGGAATCCTACGAGCAGTACTTC
>TRBJ2-3|TRBD2|-|TRBV3-1/TRBV3-2
CASSLRLAGETDTQYF
TGTGCCAGCAGCCTCCGACTAGCGGGAGAGACCGATACGCAGTATTTT